This T cell receptor beta chain was captured by sequencing in a study of cytotoxic CD8 clonotypes in ibrutinib-treated CLL. For the study at large: When averaged across all of the samples, the counts came to approximately 250,000 productive templates and about 90,000 productive rearrangements. Points from the study as a whole: Public clonotypes were uncommon and contracted or stayed stable on treatment. Starting clonality was above that of age-matched healthy donors and tracked circulating CD8+ T-cell counts.

Turning to this clone: Its antigen is not known.

Libraries were prepared by immunoSEQ multiplex PCR; TCRdb keeps only in-frame clonotypes and omits some of them. The repertoire holds roughly 100,000 clones, with approximately 82% as singletons. From germline, CDR1 is MNHNS and CDR2 SASEGT. This CDR3 has 15 residues. V was pared by 4 bases and J by 4 bases, with 9 bases of the junction left unmatched. This TCR was sampled from a human donor with chronic lymphocytic leukemia. Sequenced here: PBMCs, sampled after 12 months of ibrutinib treatment. The chain is built from TRBV6-1 and TRBJ2-7; 8 bases align to TRBD1. The CDR3 protein is CASSVQKQGAYEQYF. DNA of the CDR3: TGTGCCAGCAGTGTCCAGAAGCAGGGGGCTTACGAGCAGTACTTC.